The TCR beta chain under discussion was sequenced for a study of regulatory T cells in long-lasting Graves disease. To note about this clonotype: The antigen is undetermined. Its ends do not fully match the called genes, so a read error is possible.

The germline V gene encodes CDR1 SGHVS and CDR2 FQNEAQ. This CDR3 is built from 16 residues. Study-wide results and caveats: Persistent disease favored TRBV28, TRBJ1-2 and TRBJ2-5. Accuracy may have been reduced by the small sample size.

Time point indicated: persistent/refractory GD, antithyroid drugs over 5 years with positive TRAb. RNA extracted from PBMCs served as the sequencing template. EDTA tubes held roughly 9.9 milliliters of peripheral blood from each patient. For TCR beta, libraries came from iRepertoire HTBI primers and Arm-PCR of CDR3 regions. Methods used by the authors: Throughout the samples, researchers identified 60 to 70 TRBV and around 15 TRBJ segments. A single record per CDR3 protein comes from TCRdb applying MiXCR to the multiplex PCR reads. V and J calls and clone size were set by TCRdb, not the authors. Found here are around 510,000 distinct CDR3 sequences, around 21% of them singletons; the top ten hold 7% to 10%.

The sequenced sample was peripheral blood mononuclear cells (PBMCs), obtained when the disease was refractory, from a patient treated with antithyroid drugs. The source is a female donor with Graves disease. The chain links TRBV7-8 to TRBJ1-1; 7 bases are a match to TRBD1. The CDR3 loop reads CASSLEGAGYLNEASF. The CDR3 DNA follows: TGTGCCAGCAGCTTAGAGGGGGCGGGGTATCTTAATGAAGCTTCCTTT.